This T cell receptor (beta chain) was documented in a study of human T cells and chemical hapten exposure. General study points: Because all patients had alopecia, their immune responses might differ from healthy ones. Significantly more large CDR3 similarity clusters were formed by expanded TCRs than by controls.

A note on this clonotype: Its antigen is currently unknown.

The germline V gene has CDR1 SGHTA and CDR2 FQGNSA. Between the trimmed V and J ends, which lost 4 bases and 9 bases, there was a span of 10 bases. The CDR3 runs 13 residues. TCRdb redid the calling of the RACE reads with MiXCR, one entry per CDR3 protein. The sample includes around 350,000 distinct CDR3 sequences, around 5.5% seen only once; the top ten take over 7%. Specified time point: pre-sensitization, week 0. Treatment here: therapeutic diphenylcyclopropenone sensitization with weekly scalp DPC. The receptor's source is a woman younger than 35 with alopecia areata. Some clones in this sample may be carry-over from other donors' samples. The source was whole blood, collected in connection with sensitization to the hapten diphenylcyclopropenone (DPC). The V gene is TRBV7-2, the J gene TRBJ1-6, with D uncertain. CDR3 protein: CASSSYQSSPLHF. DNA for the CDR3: TGTGCCAGCAGCTCGTATCAGAGTTCACCCCTCCACTTT.